The next 18 T cell receptor beta chains were all read from a single sample in a study of blood T cell repertoires in COVID-19. Profiled with immunoSEQ multiplex PCR; TCRdb holds only in-frame clones, not every one. The data show about 300,000 clones, with 85% seen just once and roughly 13% held by the top ten. The sequenced material came from peripheral blood. Every receptor here comes from a human donor in a cohort sampled during active COVID-19.

The chain couples TRBV5-1 to TRBJ2-3; maybe TRBD2 (6 bases). Per the germline V gene, CDR1 is SGHRS and CDR2 is YFSETQ. Trimming removed 0 bases at V and 5 bases at J, with 22 bases between. The CDR3 length is 18 residues. The chain's CDR3 is CASSLVGILPRELDTQYF. CDR3 bases: TGCGCCAGCAGCTTGGTGGGTATACTACCCCGGGAGTTAGATACGCAGTATTTT.

In regard to this clone: This same CDR3 is encoded by further DNA sequences in the sample. This chain joins TRBV19 and TRBJ2-3; D perhaps matches TRBD2 (5 bases). This CDR3 spans 15 amino acids. Germline V gene lookup returns CDR1 LNHDA and CDR2 SQIVND (reference sequence). Trimming shortened V by 2 bases and J by 3 bases, and 12 bases separated the two germline ends. The DNA for the CDR3 is TGTGCCAGTAGTATACTCCGGACTTCTACAGATACGCAGTATTTT. This translates into CASSILRTSTDTQYF.

The rearrangement links TRBV21-1 to TRBJ1-6; the DNA was not used to check the table's D call, TRBD1. TRBV21-1 is a recognized pseudogene. This CDR3 has 15 amino acids. CDR3 residues: CASSLRDRVNSPLHF. CDR3 coding DNA: TGTGCCAGCAGCCTCCGGGACAGGGTAAATTCACCCCTCCACTTT.

This sequence joins TRBV9 and TRBJ2-3, with D hard to call. CDR1 is SGDLS, CDR2 YYNGEE, per germline. Trimming cost V 4 bases and J 5 bases, with 11 bases left between them. This CDR3 is built from 13 residues. The CDR3, as DNA: TGTGCCAGCAGCCCATCCCCCCAAGATACGCAGTATTTT. This gives the protein CASSPSPQDTQYF. Supplemented by reference TRBV9 and TRBJ2-3, the full variable domain reads DSGVTQTPKHLITATGQRVTLRCSPRSGDLSVYWYQQSLDQGLQFLIQYYNGEERAKGNILERFSAQQFPDLHSELNLSSLELGDSALYFCASSPSPQDTQYFGPGTRLTVL.

J is TRBJ1-6 and V is TRBV5-1; TRBD1 is a possible D gene (6 bases). Trimming stripped 1 base from V and 7 bases from J, with 9 bases between. Germline values: CDR1 SGHRS, CDR2 YFSETQ. This CDR3 contains 14 residues. The CDR3 DNA reads as TGCGCCAGCAGCTTGTCGCAGGGGAATTCACCCCTCCACTTT. Translation gives CASSLSQGNSPLHF.

This clone showed up just once. The J gene is TRBJ2-1, the V gene TRBV11-2; 7 positions match TRBD2. V dropped 6 bases and J dropped 7; count of bases not matched to a gene: 6. The CDR3 loop spans 13 amino acids. The V gene's germline CDR1 is SGHAT and CDR2 FQNNGV. This CDR3 reads CASRGLLKNEQFF. As DNA, the CDR3 is TGTGCCAGCAGGGGACTACTAAAGAATGAGCAGTTCTTC.

With regard to this clone: The same CDR3 also results from other DNA sequences found in this sample. This chain joins TRBV6-2 or TRBV6-3 and TRBJ2-1, with 7 positions matching TRBD2. The CDR3 length is 17 residues. CDR1 and CDR2 from the germline V gene are MNHEY and SVGEGT. With 0 bases clipped from V and 4 bases from J, the junction kept 9 bases outside the gene matches. The CDR3 DNA is TGTGCCAGCAGTTACTCACCACCTAGCGGCATATACAATGAGCAGTTCTTC. It specifies CASSYSPPSGIYNEQFF.

J is TRBJ1-6 and V is TRBV27; D is undetermined. The germline V gene encodes CDR1 MNHEY and CDR2 SMNVEV (reference sequence). The CDR3 loop spans 14 amino acids. V lost 3 bases to trimming and J lost 0 bases, with 3 bases between them. CDR3 bases: TGTGCCAGCAGTTTGAGCTCCTATAATTCACCCCTCCACTTT. Amino acids: CASSLSSYNSPLHF.

The V and J genes are TRBV12-3 or TRBV12-4 and TRBJ2-3, with D unresolved. V lost 5 bases and J lost 5, with 8 bases in between. The CDR3 totals 12 residues. The CDR3 loop is CASSLTEDTQYF. As DNA, the CDR3 is TGTGCCAGCAGTCTAACTGAAGATACGCAGTATTTT.

The V and J genes are TRBV6-5 and TRBJ2-7, with 8 bases aligning to TRBD1. Germline V CDR1 and CDR2: MNHEY, SVGAGI. V shed 5 bases, J shed 0 bases, and the junction held 6 bases outside the gene matches. This CDR3 spans 15 amino acids. The CDR3: CASSRDRPTSYEQYF. CDR3 coding DNA: TGTGCCAGCAGTAGGGACAGGCCAACCTCCTACGAGCAGTACTTC.

The rearrangement links TRBV7-6 to TRBJ2-3; 12 bases are a match to TRBD2. CDR1 is SGHVS and CDR2 is FNYEAQ in the germline V gene. This CDR3 comprises 15 residues. Unmatched junction bases numbered 3, after V lost 3 bases and J lost 5 bases. CDR3 sequence: CASSFPGLAGDTQYF. The CDR3 DNA sequence: TGTGCCAGCAGCTTTCCGGGACTAGCGGGAGATACGCAGTATTTT.

The rearrangement joins TRBV6-5 to TRBJ1-2; D perhaps matches TRBD1 (6 bases). Per germline, CDR1 MNHEY and CDR2 SVGAGI. The CDR3 spans 14 residues. V lost 6 bases, J lost 5 bases, and 16 bases lay in between. In DNA, the CDR3 is TGTGCCAGCAGGGCCGGACGGGGGGCATATGGCTACACCTTC. Encoded protein: CASRAGRGAYGYTF.

This chain links TRBV27 with TRBJ2-7; TRBD1 matches 8 bases. The CDR3 contains 15 residues. V was clipped by 2 bases and J by 5 bases; unmatched bases: 8. Germline V lookup: CDR1 MNHEY, CDR2 SMNVEV (reference sequence). The CDR3, as DNA: TGTGCCAGCAGTTTACTGTCAGGGGGCAGGAACGAGCAGTACTTC. Translation gives CASSLLSGGRNEQYF.

V usage is TRBV28 and J usage is TRBJ2-2; D possibly corresponds to TRBD1 (7 bases). V was clipped by 3 bases and J by 8 bases, with 22 bases between them. Germline V gene lookup returns CDR1 MDHEN and CDR2 SYDVKM. This CDR3 has 17 residues. The CDR3, as DNA: TGTGCCAGCAGTTTCCCGGACATGACAGGGAGGAGGGGGGAGCTGTTTTTT. Its protein product is CASSFPDMTGRRGELFF. The full variable domain, with the rest looked up from reference TRBV28 and TRBJ2-2, is DVKVTQSSRYLVKRTGEKVFLECVQDMDHENMFWYRQDPGLGLRLIYFSYDVKMKEKGDIPEGYSVSREKKERFSLILESASTNQTSMYLCASSFPDMTGRRGELFFGEGSRLTVL.

The chain is built from TRBV6-6 and TRBJ1-2; D ambiguous. This CDR3 region has 13 residues. Germline V CDR1 and CDR2: MNHNY, SVGAGI (reference sequence). V was trimmed by 7 bases and J by 1 base, leaving 10 bases between them. As DNA, the CDR3 is TGTGCCAGCACCTCGCGGTATAACTATGGCTACACCTTC. Amino acid sequence: CASTSRYNYGYTF.

The gene calls are TRBV6-6 and TRBJ1-2; D remains ambiguous. The CDR3 extends over 13 amino acids. Germline CDR1 is MNHNY and CDR2 is SVGAGI (reference sequence). Trimming removed 6 bases at V and 6 bases at J, with 14 bases between. The DNA of the CDR3 is TGTGCCAGCAGCCTTTTTAGAGAGGATGGCTACACCTTC. Amino acid sequence: CASSLFREDGYTF.

The rearrangement uses TRBV7-9 and TRBJ2-6; 7 nucleotides line up with TRBD1. V gave up 1 base and J gave up 2 bases; unmatched junction bases: 5. Looked up from germline, CDR1 is SEHNR and CDR2 is FQNEAQ (reference sequence). The length of the CDR3 is 17 residues. The DNA of the CDR3 is TGTGCCAGCAGCTTAGGACAGGGAGTAACTGGGGCCAACGTCCTGACTTTC. This codes for CASSLGQGVTGANVLTF.

The chain joins TRBV14 to TRBJ1-1, with a possible D match to TRBD1 (5 bases). CDR3 length: 13 amino acids. The V end lost 4 bases, the J end lost 3 bases, and 9 bases lay between the germline ends. Per germline, CDR1 SGHDN and CDR2 FVKESK. CDR3 sequence reads: CASSPQGYTEAFF. CDR3 DNA: TGTGCCAGCAGCCCTCAGGGATACACTGAAGCTTTCTTT.